This TCR beta chain was identified in a study of shared clonotypes between healthy human individuals. Study as a whole: Three plates were used per donor for CD4 naive, three for CD4 memory, two for CD8 naive and one for CD8 memory.

Naive CD8 cells, CD45RO-negative and positively selected for CCR7, excluded terminally differentiated effector memory CD45RA+ cells. Deep level was the assay's run setting. TCRdb's table, derived via immunoSEQ multiplex PCR, lists solely in-frame clones and lacks some. The sample yields around 1,900,000 clones, around 93% seen once. CDR3 length equals 17 residues. CDR1 is MNHNS and CDR2 is SASEGT in the germline V gene. Losses at the gene ends were 2 bases for V and 4 bases for J; bases not matched to a gene: 10. Study-level findings and limits: Sample collection involved blood only; tissue repertoires are likely different. Sequencing depth was expected to affect clonotype sharing among donors.

A single count supports this clone. Its antigen is unidentified. The specimen sequenced was naive CD8+ T cells from PBMCs. The TCR comes from a man in his late teens or twenties in good health. Some clones in this sample may be carry-over from other donors' samples. This chain connects TRBV6-1 to TRBJ2-3, with TRBD1 matching 9 bases. For the CDR3, the DNA is TGTGCCAGCAGTGAACGTCCGGGACAGGGTTTCGCAGATACGCAGTATTTT. This translates into CASSERPGQGFADTQYF.